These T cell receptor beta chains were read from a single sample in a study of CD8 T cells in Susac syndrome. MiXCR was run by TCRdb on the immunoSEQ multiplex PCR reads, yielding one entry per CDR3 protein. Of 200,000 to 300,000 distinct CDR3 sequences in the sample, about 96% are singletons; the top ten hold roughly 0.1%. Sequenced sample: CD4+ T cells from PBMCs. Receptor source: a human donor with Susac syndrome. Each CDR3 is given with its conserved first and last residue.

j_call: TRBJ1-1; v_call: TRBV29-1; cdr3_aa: CSVGRTGMNTEAFF
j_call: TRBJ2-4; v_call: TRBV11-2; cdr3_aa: CASSPRGQAENIQYF
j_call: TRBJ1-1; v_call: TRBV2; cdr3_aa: CASSAGALNTEAFF
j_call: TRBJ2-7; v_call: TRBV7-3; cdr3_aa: CASSPTGTAGYEQYF
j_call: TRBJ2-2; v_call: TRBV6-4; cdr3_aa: CASTREPNTGELFF
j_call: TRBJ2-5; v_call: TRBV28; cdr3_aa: CASSLAPRASLETQYF
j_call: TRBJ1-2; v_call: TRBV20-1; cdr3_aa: CRGGTGVGFTF
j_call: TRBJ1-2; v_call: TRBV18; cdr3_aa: CASSPSFVTGDINYGYTF
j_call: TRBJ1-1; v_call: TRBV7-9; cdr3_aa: CASSLVERAPF
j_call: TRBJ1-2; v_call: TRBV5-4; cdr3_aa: CASSLRVGYGYTF
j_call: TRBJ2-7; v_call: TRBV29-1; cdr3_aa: CSVGQDSYEQYF
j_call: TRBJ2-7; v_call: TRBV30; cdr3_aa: CAWSVGRDEQYF
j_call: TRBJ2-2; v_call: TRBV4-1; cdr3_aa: CASSQLGTSGFYTGELFF
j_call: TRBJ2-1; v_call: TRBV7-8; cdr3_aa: CASSLELRIEQFF
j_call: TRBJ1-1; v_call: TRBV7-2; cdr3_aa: CASSPHMNTEAFF
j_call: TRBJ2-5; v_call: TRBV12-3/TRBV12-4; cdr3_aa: CASSLLGTQYF
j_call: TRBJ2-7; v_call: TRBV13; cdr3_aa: CASSPRSGLVPYEQYF
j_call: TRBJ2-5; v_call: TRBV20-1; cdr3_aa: CSARDLGWRETQYF
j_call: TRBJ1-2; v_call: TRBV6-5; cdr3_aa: CASYALGYTF
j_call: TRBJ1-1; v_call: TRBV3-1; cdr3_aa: CASSPATNTEAFF
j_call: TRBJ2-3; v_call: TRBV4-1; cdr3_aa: CASSGTGGADTQYF
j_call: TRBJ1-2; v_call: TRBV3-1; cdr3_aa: CASSLFDRNYGYTF
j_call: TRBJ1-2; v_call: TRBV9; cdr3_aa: CASSVVAGSYGYTF
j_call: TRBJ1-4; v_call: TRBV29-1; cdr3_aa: CSVGIGGHEKLFF
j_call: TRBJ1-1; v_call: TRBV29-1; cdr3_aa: CSVERTGRVSTEAFF
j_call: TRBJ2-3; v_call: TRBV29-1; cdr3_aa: CSVTGGNTQYF
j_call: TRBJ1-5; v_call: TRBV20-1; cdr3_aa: CSARSAGYSNQPQHF
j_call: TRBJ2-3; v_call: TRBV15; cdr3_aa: CATARTLPTTQYF
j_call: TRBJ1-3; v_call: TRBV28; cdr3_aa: CASSLQRSGNTIYF
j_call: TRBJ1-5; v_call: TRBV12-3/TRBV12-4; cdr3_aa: CASSLGTGLKSQHF
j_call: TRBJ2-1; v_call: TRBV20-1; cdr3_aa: CSARASIRNEQFF
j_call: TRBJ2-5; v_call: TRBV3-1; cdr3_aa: CASSQVSGRGETQYF
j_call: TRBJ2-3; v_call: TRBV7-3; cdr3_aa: CASSFGQSTDTQYF
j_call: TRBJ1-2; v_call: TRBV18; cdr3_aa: CASSPNGQSDPSYTF
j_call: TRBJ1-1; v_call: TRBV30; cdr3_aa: CACSPGTLNTEAFF
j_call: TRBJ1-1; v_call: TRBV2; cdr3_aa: CASIENAEAFF
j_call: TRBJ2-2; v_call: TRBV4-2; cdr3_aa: CASSLSPGGNTGELFF
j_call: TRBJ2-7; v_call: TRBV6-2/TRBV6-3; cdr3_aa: CASSRPVGPYEQYF
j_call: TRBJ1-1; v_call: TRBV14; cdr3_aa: CASSQESWQVGRAFF
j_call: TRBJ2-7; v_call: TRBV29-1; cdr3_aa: CSVASDITYEQYF
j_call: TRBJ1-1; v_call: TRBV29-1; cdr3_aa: CSVDAGTNTEAFF
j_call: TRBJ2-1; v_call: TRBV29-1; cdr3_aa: CSVEWVRPGTGGRF
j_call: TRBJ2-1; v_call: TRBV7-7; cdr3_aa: CASSLDRSMEQFF
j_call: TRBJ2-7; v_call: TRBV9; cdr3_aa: CASSVVAGGDEQYF
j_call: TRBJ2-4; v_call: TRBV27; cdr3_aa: CASRPAGIKNIQYF